This T cell receptor (beta chain) is from a study of T cell responses to AZD1222 COVID-19 vaccine. The assay was immunoSEQ multiplex PCR, and TCRdb's table has in-frame clones only and misses some. The sample lists about 60,000 clones; around nine tenths were seen once. Concerning this clone: Its specificity is not known.

General study points: Only a handful of people who got AZD1222 tested seropositive at baseline.

The CDR3 contains 15 residues. Germline CDR1 PRHDT, CDR2 FYEKMQ (reference sequence). V was shortened by 7 bases and J by 4 bases, with 19 bases between the two germline ends. V and J are TRBV13 and TRBJ1-1; a weak D match, TRBD1 (5 bases). Sample: peripheral blood, taken 28 days after the second dose of the MenACWY control vaccine. The clonotype originates from an adult who received the MenACWY meningococcal vaccine as a control. CDR3 in DNA: TGTGCCAGCACCGGGACCCCAGGGAAAGCCACTGAAGCTTTCTTT. As protein: CASTGTPGKATEAFF.